This is a list of T cell receptor beta chains from one sample in a study of cytomegalovirus exposure and HLA in healthy donors. Repertoires were generated with immunoSEQ multiplex PCR, while TCRdb's copy carries only in-frame clones and drops some. The data hold roughly 170,000 clones, with more than 70% observed a single time. The specimen was PBMCs. The receptor set was obtained from a woman in her forties or fifties in good health and CMV-seropositive. The CDR3 runs from the conserved cysteine through the conserved F or W.

15,TRBJ2-1,TRBV9,CASSASGSSYNEQFF
14,TRBJ2-7,TRBV7-2,CASSWGLASYEQYF
15,TRBJ1-1,TRBV6-5,CASSYQRQFNTEAFF
15,TRBJ2-3,TRBV9,CASTKGDRGRDTQYF
15,TRBJ1-5,TRBV7-9,CASSPLTASNQPQHF
16,TRBJ2-1,TRBV9,CASSDPWAGGYNEQFF
11,TRBJ1-1,TRBV5-4,CASSSNTEAFF
16,TRBJ2-1,TRBV2,CASSDVAGSSYNEQFF
12,TRBJ2-1,TRBV4-1,CASSQAVNEQFF
16,TRBJ2-2,TRBV9,CASSVGTSGSTGELFF
12,TRBJ2-5,TRBV29-1,CSLRQSQETQYF
13,TRBJ1-1,TRBV25-1,CASKGHRDTEAFF
15,TRBJ2-5,TRBV9,CASSVGAGNQETQYF
12,TRBJ1-1,TRBV5-3,CARSPQGAEAFF
13,TRBJ2-3,TRBV27,CASRDRATDTQYF
13,TRBJ1-1,TRBV30,CAWSRGVGTEAFF
14,TRBJ2-7,TRBV6-6,CASSYSRGAGEQYF
15,TRBJ2-7,TRBV19,CASQIHPRSGNEQYF
16,TRBJ2-3,TRBV19,CASRRKGAGGQGTQYF
17,TRBJ1-4,TRBV4-2,CASSQDRTDRGPEKLFF
14,TRBJ1-2,TRBV6-5,CAARQTGGNYGYTF
15,TRBJ1-6,TRBV6-5,CASSSAGGYNSPLHF
13,TRBJ2-3,TRBV28,CAAQRAGGDTQYF
14,TRBJ1-1,TRBV6-1,CASSNDRGDTEAFF
13,TRBJ2-3,TRBV29-1,CSVRRASTDTQYF
16,TRBJ2-6,TRBV7-2,CASSWDGGSGANVLTF
15,TRBJ2-7,TRBV18,CASSPGQGARIEQYF
14,TRBJ1-1,TRBV7-3,CASSSTGGITEAFF
15,TRBJ1-6,TRBV7-9,CSSSSQGARNSPLHF
17,TRBJ2-7,TRBV5-1,CASSLASDPGQFYEQYF
14,TRBJ2-3,TRBV28,CATAGGSGADTQYF
15,TRBJ2-3,TRBV19,CASSTTGGWTDTQYF
14,TRBJ2-7,TRBV2,CASTDRGTSYEQYF
15,TRBJ2-5,TRBV7-7,CASSSGLAFGETQYF
14,TRBJ1-1,TRBV5-1,CASSPNLGGTEAFF
16,TRBJ1-1,TRBV5-8,CASSGGGSRLNTEAFF
15,TRBJ1-5,TRBV28,CASNRDTLPNQPQHF
15,TRBJ1-5,TRBV19,CASSPSGTGYQPQHF
22,TRBJ2-7,TRBV12-5,CASGFPSGTGKLNLTVSYEQYF
16,TRBJ2-2,TRBV7-3,CASNPTGGLNTGELFF
13,TRBJ2-7,TRBV18,CASSPAGTYEQYF
14,TRBJ1-1,TRBV27,CASRPKERGTEAFF
17,TRBJ2-3,TRBV13,CASSPRGGQDLLDTQYF